One and the same sample provided the 25 T cell receptor beta chains below, sequenced in a study of T-cell memory formation after mild COVID-19. TCRdb redid the calling of the 5' RACE reads with MiXCR, one entry per CDR3 protein. Found here are 500,000 to 650,000 distinct CDR3 sequences, about a fifth of them singletons; the top ten hold about 8.7%. Source material: PBMCs or a T cell subset sorted from them (not recorded which). The source is an adult woman who had mild COVID-19 (a few samples of this study predate the infection). Cell type and time point are not known.

This rearrangement joins TRBV29-1 to TRBJ2-7; no reliable D call. Between the trimmed V and J ends, which lost 0 bases and 2 bases, there was a span of 14 bases. The CDR3 is 15 residues long. The germline V gene has CDR1 SQVTM and CDR2 ANQGSEA. DNA of the CDR3: TGCAGCGTTGAAGATGCAGAAAGGCCCCCCTACGAGCAGTACTTC. It is translated as CSVEDAERPPYEQYF.

This clonotype was detected only a few times. The V and J genes are TRBV4-2 and TRBJ1-1; TRBD1 agrees at 8 bases. The V gene's germline CDR1 is LGHNA and CDR2 YNFKEQ. This CDR3 spans 16 amino acids. Trimming removed 1 base from V and 2 bases from J; junction bases left unmatched: 6. The CDR3 spells CASSQVQGAGNTEAFF. CDR3 nucleotide sequence: TGTGCCAGCAGCCAAGTCCAGGGGGCAGGTAACACTGAAGCTTTCTTT.

The chain employs TRBV5-2 and TRBJ2-2; the table's D call, TRBD1, was not checked against the DNA. TRBV5-2 is a pseudogene segment. This CDR3 is 17 amino acids long. The CDR3 coding sequence is TGTCCCAGCAGCCCCATGATTAGGGGTTCTCACACCGGGGAGCTGTTTTTT. It is translated as CPSSPMIRGSHTGELFF.

This clonotype turned up a few times. This sequence joins TRBV19 and TRBJ1-1, with 7 bases identical to TRBD1. CDR1 and CDR2 from the germline V gene are LNHDA and SQIVND (reference sequence). The CDR3 consists of 14 residues. With V trimmed by 8 bases and J by 1 base, 7 bases remained unmatched. This CDR3 reads CASSTYRGNTEAFF. As DNA, the CDR3 is TGTGCCAGTTCGACTTACAGGGGGAACACTGAAGCTTTCTTT.

This chain joins TRBV2 and TRBJ2-5; 8 bases fit TRBD2. The CDR3 consists of 15 residues. The V gene end was trimmed by 10 bases and the J gene end by 2 bases; junction bases not matched to a gene: 12. CDR1 is SNHLY and CDR2 is FYNNEI in the germline V gene. CDR3 residues: CATVRGSGGQETQYF. As DNA, the CDR3 is TGTGCCACCGTTCGCGGGAGCGGGGGTCAAGAGACCCAGTACTTC.

This clonotype turned up a few times. This chain connects TRBV24-1 to TRBJ2-2; maybe TRBD1 (6 bases). V was clipped by 7 bases and J by 2 bases, with 13 bases between them. Germline V gene sequence: CDR1 KGHDR, CDR2 SFDVKD. The CDR3 covers 15 residues. The CDR3 DNA reads as TGTGCCACCAGCCATCAGGGGAGAAACACCGGGGAGCTGTTTTTT. It codes for CATSHQGRNTGELFF.

This clonotype has more than one count but fewer than ten. V and J are TRBV6-2 or TRBV6-3 and TRBJ1-1, with D tentatively TRBD1 (6 bases). Between the trimmed V and J ends, which lost 4 bases and 4 bases, there was a span of 16 bases. The CDR3 extends over 15 amino acids. The V gene's germline CDR1 is MNHEY and CDR2 SVGEGT. In DNA, the CDR3 is TGTGCCAGCAGTTCCCCCCCCGCAGGGGTCACTGAAGCTTTCTTT. This codes for CASSSPPAGVTEAFF.

The CDR3 DNA is TGTGCCAGCAGCCCCAGGTCGGGCACTGACACCGGGGAGCTGTTTTTT. It specifies CASSPRSGTDTGELFF. The chain uses TRBV11-3 and TRBJ2-2; D is unclear. V gave up 5 bases and J gave up 3 bases, with 16 bases separating them. The germline V gene has CDR1 SGHNT and CDR2 YENEEA. The CDR3 sequence is 16 residues long.

This clonotype has only a few counts. The chain has TRBV27 and TRBJ2-3; D possibly matches TRBD1 or TRBD2 (6 bases each). Germline V gene data show CDR1 as MNHEY and CDR2 as SMNVEV (reference sequence). V gave up 2 bases and J gave up 8 bases, with 26 bases separating them. This CDR3 has 18 residues. CDR3 coding DNA: TGTGCCAGCAGTTTACCCGGGACAAGGGGGGCGGCGCGGGGTACGCAGTATTTT. The encoded protein is CASSLPGTRGAARGTQYF.

There are a few counts of this clonotype. This sequence joins TRBV12-3 or TRBV12-4 and TRBJ1-5; perhaps TRBD1 as D (6 bases). The CDR3 has 14 residues. With 6 bases removed from V and 6 bases from J, the gap between germline ends came to 15 bases. The DNA for the CDR3 is TGTGCCAGCAGAGTCACAGGGACGGGTCAGCCCCAGCATTTT. Its translation is CASRVTGTGQPQHF.

This clonotype was detected only a few times. The chain couples TRBV12-3 or TRBV12-4 to TRBJ2-5; no definite D call. There are 11 residues in the CDR3. V lost 6 bases, J lost 2 bases, and 4 bases lay in between. This CDR3 reads CASRIQETQYF. The CDR3 DNA reads TGTGCCAGCAGGATTCAAGAGACCCAGTACTTC.

Remarks on this clonotype: A junction boundary mismatches the germline segment, possibly from a read error. This chain uses TRBV7-9 with TRBJ2-5; TRBD1 matches 7 bases. Germline assignment: CDR1 SEHNR and CDR2 FQNEAQ (reference sequence). The CDR3 loop spans 14 amino acids. The CDR3 here is CSSSIQGSQETQYF. DNA for the CDR3: TGTTCCAGCAGCATACAGGGGAGCCAAGAGACCCAGTACTTC.

The chain joins TRBV24-1 to TRBJ1-2; D is unresolved. The CDR3 contains 13 residues. V gave up 4 bases and J gave up 8 bases, with 13 bases separating them. Germline V gene data show CDR1 as KGHDR and CDR2 as SFDVKD. In nucleotides, the CDR3 is TGTGCCACCAGTGACAGTCTACTCAAGGGCTACACCTTC. As protein: CATSDSLLKGYTF.

The table lists this clonotype with a few counts. The chain carries TRBV5-1 and TRBJ2-7, with D unclear. The CDR3 has 15 amino acids. The V gene's germline CDR1 is SGHRS and CDR2 YFSETQ. V lost 1 base, J lost 0 bases, and 11 bases lay in between. The CDR3 coding sequence is TGCGCCAGCAGCTTGATTCCTGGGGTCTCCTACGAGCAGTACTTC. It codes for CASSLIPGVSYEQYF.

This rearrangement joins TRBV9 to TRBJ2-1, with D tentatively TRBD2 (6 bases). Germline-derived CDR1 and CDR2 are SGDLS and YYNGEE. This CDR3 is built from 14 residues. Deletions cut 0 bases from V and 3 bases from J, with 7 bases between. CDR3 DNA sequence: TGTGCCAGCAGCGTAGTTAGCGGCTACAATGAGCAGTTCTTC. This sequence encodes CASSVVSGYNEQFF.

The V gene is TRBV6-1, the J gene TRBJ2-2; 15 bases align to TRBD2. Looked up from germline, CDR1 is MNHNS and CDR2 is SASEGT. The V and J ends lost 6 bases and 7 bases, in that order; junction bases with no gene match: 9. The CDR3 is made up of 17 amino acids. The chain's CDR3 is CASRAQGLAGGVGELFF. The CDR3 DNA sequence: TGTGCCAGCAGGGCCCAGGGACTAGCGGGGGGAGTCGGGGAGCTGTTTTTT.

The chain couples TRBV12-3 or TRBV12-4 to TRBJ2-7; D is unresolved. CDR3 length equals 12 residues. The V end was cut by 9 bases, the J end by 5 bases, with 14 bases between. CDR3 sequence: CASGDGGHEQYF. Written as DNA, the CDR3 is TGTGCCAGTGGGGATGGCGGCCACGAGCAGTACTTC.

The rearrangement uses TRBV28 and TRBJ2-1; possibly TRBD2 for D (5 bases). V was clipped by 6 bases and J by 3 bases, with 15 bases between them. The CDR3 covers 15 residues. In germline, CDR1 is MDHEN, CDR2 SYDVKM. Here the CDR3 reads CASRSFLTIYNEQFF. The CDR3 nucleotides are TGTGCCAGCAGATCTTTTCTGACTATCTACAATGAGCAGTTCTTC.

This clonotype was found a few times. The rearrangement joins TRBV15 to TRBJ1-1; possible D gene TRBD1, 5 bases. V lost 2 bases and J 14 bases, leaving 30 bases between the germline ends. Germline-derived CDR1 and CDR2 are LNHNV and YYDKDF (reference sequence). This CDR3 contains 17 residues. DNA of the CDR3: TGTGCCACCAGCAGAAGCCCCCTCCAGCCGACAGTTAGACTGGGGTTCTTT. Translation: CATSRSPLQPTVRLGFF.

This clonotype was seen only a few times. The chain recombines TRBV6-1 with TRBJ1-5; D is perhaps TRBD1 (5 bases). Trimming cost V 3 bases and J 5 bases, with 14 bases left between them. CDR1 MNHNS and CDR2 SASEGT come from the germline V gene. CDR3 size: 15 residues. CDR3 amino acids: CASSDMWGGDQPQHF. CDR3 bases: TGTGCCAGCAGTGATATGTGGGGCGGGGATCAGCCCCAGCATTTT.

The rearrangement joins TRBV7-9 to TRBJ2-3; D is perhaps TRBD2 (5 bases). Trimming took 4 bases from V and 0 from J, leaving 17 bases between them. This CDR3 is 17 amino acids long. CDR1 SEHNR and CDR2 FQNEAQ come from the germline V gene (reference sequence). CDR3 residues: CASSSPLDGTSTDTQYF. The CDR3 bases are TGTGCCAGCAGCTCCCCACTAGACGGCACTAGCACAGATACGCAGTATTTT.

This clonotype was recorded a few times. V is TRBV28 and J is TRBJ1-1; unclear D gene. V was pared by 3 bases and J by 0 bases, with 11 bases between. In germline, CDR1 is MDHEN, CDR2 SYDVKM. This CDR3 comprises 15 residues. CDR3 region: CASSFVSGVNTEAFF. CDR3 coding DNA: TGTGCCAGCAGTTTCGTATCCGGGGTGAACACTGAAGCTTTCTTT.

V gene TRBV25-1 combines with J gene TRBJ1-1; a weak D match, TRBD1 (5 bases). V was cut by 3 bases and J by 5 bases, with 16 bases left in between. Germline V gene data show CDR1 as MGHDK and CDR2 as SYGVNS. The CDR3 contains 15 residues. For the CDR3, the DNA is TGTGCCAGCAGTGATTGGGAGAAGGGGAATACTGAAGCTTTCTTT. Translation: CASSDWEKGNTEAFF.

This clonotype occurred a few times. This chain uses TRBV14 with TRBJ2-1, with D perhaps being TRBD1 or TRBD2 (5 bases each). Trimming left V 1 base short and J 0 bases short, with 16 bases between. Germline CDR1 and CDR2: SGHDN and FVKESK. This CDR3 has 18 residues. The CDR3 sequence: CASSQVGGSGPSYNEQFF. The CDR3 bases are TGTGCCAGCAGCCAAGTCGGCGGGTCAGGGCCCTCCTACAATGAGCAGTTCTTC.

In nucleotides, the CDR3 is TGCAGCGTTGGTAGGGGTCGCACAGATACGCAGTATTTT. Amino acids: CSVGRGRTDTQYF. The V call is TRBV29-1, the J call TRBJ2-3, with D maybe TRBD1 (5 bases). Per the germline V gene, CDR1 is SQVTM and CDR2 is ANQGSEA. Deletions cut 4 bases from V and 1 base from J, with 9 bases between. CDR3 length: 13 residues.